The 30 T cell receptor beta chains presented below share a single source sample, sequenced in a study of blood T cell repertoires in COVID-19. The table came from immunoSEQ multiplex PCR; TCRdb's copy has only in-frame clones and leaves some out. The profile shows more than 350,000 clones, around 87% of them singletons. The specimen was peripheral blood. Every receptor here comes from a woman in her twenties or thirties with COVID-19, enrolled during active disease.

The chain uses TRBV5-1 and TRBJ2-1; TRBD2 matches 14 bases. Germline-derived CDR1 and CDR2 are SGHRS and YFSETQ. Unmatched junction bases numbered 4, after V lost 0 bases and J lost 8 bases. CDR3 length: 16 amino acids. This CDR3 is CASSLGGTSGSDEQFF. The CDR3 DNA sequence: TGCGCCAGCAGCTTGGGGGGGACTAGCGGGAGCGATGAGCAGTTCTTC.

CDR3 sequence (DNA): TGTGCCAGCAGCTTAGGCCAGACAGGGGGCTCCTACAATGAGCAGTTCTTC. This gives the protein CASSLGQTGGSYNEQFF. V is TRBV7-9 and J is TRBJ2-1; 9 bases line up with TRBD1. Germline V gives CDR1 SEHNR, CDR2 FQNEAQ (reference sequence). CDR3 length equals 17 residues. Trimming removed 1 base from V and 0 bases from J; junction bases left unmatched: 4.

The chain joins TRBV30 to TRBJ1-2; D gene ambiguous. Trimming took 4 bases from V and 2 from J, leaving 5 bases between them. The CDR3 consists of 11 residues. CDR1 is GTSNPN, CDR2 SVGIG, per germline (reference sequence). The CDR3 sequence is CAWNQNYGYTF. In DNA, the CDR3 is TGTGCCTGGAATCAGAACTATGGCTACACCTTC.

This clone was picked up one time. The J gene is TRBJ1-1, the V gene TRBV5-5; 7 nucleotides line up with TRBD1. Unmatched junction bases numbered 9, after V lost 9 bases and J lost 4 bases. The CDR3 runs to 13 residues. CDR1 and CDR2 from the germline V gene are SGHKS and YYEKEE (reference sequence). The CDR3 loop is CATKQGRATEAFF. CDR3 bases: TGTGCCACCAAACAGGGGAGAGCCACTGAAGCTTTCTTT.

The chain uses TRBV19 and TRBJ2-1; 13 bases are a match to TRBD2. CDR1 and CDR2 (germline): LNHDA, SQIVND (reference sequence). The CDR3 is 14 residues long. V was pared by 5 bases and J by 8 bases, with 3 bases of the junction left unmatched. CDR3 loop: CASSRLAGGDEQFF. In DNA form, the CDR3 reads TGTGCCAGTAGTCGACTAGCGGGAGGCGATGAGCAGTTCTTC.

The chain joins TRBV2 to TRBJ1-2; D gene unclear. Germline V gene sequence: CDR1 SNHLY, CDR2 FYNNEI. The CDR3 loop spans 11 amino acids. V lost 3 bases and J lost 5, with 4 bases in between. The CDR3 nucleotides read TGTGCCAGCAGTGAGGAGTATGGCTACACCTTC. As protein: CASSEEYGYTF.

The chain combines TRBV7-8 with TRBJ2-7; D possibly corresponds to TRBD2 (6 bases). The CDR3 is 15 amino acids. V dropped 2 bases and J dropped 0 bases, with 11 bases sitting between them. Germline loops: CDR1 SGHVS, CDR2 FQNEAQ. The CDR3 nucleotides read TGTGCCAGCAGCTTATATGACGGGGGCTCCTACGAGCAGTACTTC. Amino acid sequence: CASSLYDGGSYEQYF. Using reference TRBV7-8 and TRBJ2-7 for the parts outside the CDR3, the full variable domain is GAGVSQSPRYKVAKRGQDVALRCDPISGHVSLFWYQQALGQGPEFLTYFQNEAQLDKSGLPSDRFFAERPEGSVSTLKIQRTQQEDSAVYLCASSLYDGGSYEQYFGPGTRLTVT.

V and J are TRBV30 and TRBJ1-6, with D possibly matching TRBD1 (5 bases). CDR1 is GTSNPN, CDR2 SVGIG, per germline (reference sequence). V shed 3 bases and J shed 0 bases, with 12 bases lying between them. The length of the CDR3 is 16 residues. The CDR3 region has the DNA TGTGCCTGGAGCCAGACAGCGAGCTCCTATAATTCACCCCTCCACTTT. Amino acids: CAWSQTASSYNSPLHF.

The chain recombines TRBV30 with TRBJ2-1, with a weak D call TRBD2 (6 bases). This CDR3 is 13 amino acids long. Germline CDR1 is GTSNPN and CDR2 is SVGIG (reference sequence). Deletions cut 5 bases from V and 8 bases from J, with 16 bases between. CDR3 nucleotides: TGTGCCTGGTCCTTAGGGGAGGCCCATGAGCAGTTCTTC. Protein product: CAWSLGEAHEQFF. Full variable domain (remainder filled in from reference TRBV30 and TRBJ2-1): SQTIHQWPATLVQPVGSPLSLECTVEGTSNPNLYWYRQAAGRGLQLLFYSVGIGQISSEVPQNLSASRPQDRQFILSSKKLLLSDSGFYLCAWSLGEAHEQFFGPGTRLTVL.

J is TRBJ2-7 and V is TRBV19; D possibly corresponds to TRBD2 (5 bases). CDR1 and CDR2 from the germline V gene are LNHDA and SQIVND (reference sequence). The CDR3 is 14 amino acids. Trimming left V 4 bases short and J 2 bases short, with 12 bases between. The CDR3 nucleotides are TGTGCCAGTAGTAGAGGGCTACCGCCCTACGAGCAGTACTTC. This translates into CASSRGLPPYEQYF.

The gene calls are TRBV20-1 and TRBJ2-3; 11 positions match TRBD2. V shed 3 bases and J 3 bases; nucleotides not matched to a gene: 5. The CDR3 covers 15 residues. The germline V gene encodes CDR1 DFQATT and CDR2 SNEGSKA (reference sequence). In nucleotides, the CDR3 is TGCAGTGCTAGTCCCACTAGCGGGAGAACAGATACGCAGTATTTT. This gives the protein CSASPTSGRTDTQYF.

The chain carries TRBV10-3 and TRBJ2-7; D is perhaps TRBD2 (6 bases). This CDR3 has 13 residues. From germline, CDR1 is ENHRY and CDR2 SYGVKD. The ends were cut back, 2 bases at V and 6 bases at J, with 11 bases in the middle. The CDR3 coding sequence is TGTGCCATCAGTGAGATGCGGGATAGCGAGCAGTACTTC. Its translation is CAISEMRDSEQYF.

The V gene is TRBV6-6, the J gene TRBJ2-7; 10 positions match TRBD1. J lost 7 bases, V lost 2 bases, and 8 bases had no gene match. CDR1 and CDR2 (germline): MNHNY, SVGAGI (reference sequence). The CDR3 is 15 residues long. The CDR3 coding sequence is TGTGCCAGCAGTTACGGTGGGACAGGGGCTGGAGAGCAGTACTTC. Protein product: CASSYGGTGAGEQYF.

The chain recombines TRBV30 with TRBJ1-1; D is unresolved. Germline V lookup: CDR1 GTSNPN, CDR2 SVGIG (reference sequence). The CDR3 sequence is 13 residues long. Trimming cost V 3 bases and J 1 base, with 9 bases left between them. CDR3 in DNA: TGTGCCTGGAGCACCGCGGGGAACACTGAAGCTTTCTTT. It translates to CAWSTAGNTEAFF.

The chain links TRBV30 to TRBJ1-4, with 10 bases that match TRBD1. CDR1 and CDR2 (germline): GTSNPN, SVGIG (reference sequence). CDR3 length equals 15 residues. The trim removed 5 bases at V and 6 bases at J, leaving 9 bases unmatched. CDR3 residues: CAWDQWTGGDEKLFF. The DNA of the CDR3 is TGTGCCTGGGACCAGTGGACAGGGGGAGATGAAAAACTGTTTTTT.

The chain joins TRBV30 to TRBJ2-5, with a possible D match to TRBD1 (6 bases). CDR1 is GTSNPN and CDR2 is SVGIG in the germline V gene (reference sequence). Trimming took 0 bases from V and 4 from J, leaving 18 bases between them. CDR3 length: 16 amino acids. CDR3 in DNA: TGTGCCTGGAGTGTATGGTCACAGGGATTGATAGAGACCCAGTACTTC. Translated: CAWSVWSQGLIETQYF.

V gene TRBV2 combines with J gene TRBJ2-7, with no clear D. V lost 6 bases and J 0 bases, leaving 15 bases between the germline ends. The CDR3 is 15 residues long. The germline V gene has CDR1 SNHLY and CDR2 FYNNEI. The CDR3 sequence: CASRERTLTSYEQYF. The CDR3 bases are TGTGCCAGCAGGGAGAGAACGCTGACCTCCTACGAGCAGTACTTC.

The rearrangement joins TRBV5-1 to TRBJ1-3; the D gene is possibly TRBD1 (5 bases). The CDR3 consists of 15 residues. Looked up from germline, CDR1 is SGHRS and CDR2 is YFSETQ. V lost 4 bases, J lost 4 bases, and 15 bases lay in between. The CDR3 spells CASSPAGAAGNTIYF. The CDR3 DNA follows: TGCGCCAGCAGCCCCGCTGGGGCGGCCGGAAACACCATATATTTT.

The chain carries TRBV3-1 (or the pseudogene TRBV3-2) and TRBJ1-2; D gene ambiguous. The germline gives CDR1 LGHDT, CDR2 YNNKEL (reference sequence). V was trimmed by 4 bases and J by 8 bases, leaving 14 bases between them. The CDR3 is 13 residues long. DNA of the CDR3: TGTGCCAGCAGCCCTAAGCCCCATGTAGGCTACACCTTC. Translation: CASSPKPHVGYTF.

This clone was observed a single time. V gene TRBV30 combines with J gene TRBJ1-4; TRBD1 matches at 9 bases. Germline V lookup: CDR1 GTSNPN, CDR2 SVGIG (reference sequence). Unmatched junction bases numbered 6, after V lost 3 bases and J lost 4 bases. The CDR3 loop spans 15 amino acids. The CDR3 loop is CAWSSGQGGNEKLFF. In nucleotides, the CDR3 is TGTGCCTGGAGCTCGGGACAGGGTGGTAATGAAAAACTGTTTTTT.

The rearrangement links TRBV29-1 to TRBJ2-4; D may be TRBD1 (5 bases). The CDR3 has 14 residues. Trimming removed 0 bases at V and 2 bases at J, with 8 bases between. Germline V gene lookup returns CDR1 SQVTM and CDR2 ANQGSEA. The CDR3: CSVEDMGPKNIQYF. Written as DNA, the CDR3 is TGCAGCGTTGAAGATATGGGGCCCAAAAACATTCAGTACTTC.

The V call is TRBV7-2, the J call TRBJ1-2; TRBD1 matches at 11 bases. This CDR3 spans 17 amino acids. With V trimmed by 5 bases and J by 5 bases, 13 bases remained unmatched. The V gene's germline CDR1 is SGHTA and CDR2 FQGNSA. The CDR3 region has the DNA TGTGCCAGCAGCCCTAGGAGGACAGGGGGCGCTTGGTATGGCTACACCTTC. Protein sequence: CASSPRRTGGAWYGYTF.

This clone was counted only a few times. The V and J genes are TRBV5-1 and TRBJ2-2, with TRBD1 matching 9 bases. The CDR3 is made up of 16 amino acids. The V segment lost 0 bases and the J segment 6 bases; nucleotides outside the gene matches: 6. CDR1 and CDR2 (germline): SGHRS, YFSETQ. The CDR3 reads CASSLGDRVLPGELFF. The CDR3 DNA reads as TGCGCCAGCAGCTTGGGGGACAGGGTTTTACCCGGGGAGCTGTTTTTT.

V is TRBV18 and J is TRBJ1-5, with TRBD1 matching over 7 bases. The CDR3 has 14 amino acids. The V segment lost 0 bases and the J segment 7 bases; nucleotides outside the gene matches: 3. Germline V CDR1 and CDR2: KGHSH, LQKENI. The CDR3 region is CASSPPAGGQPQHF. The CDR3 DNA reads TGTGCCAGCTCACCACCAGCAGGGGGGCAGCCCCAGCATTTT.

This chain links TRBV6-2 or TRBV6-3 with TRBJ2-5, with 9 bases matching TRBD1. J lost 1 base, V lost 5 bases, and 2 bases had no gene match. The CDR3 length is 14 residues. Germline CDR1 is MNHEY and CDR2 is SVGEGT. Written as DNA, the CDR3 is TGTGCCAGCAGTCCGACAGGGGGCCAAGAGACCCAGTACTTC. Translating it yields CASSPTGGQETQYF.

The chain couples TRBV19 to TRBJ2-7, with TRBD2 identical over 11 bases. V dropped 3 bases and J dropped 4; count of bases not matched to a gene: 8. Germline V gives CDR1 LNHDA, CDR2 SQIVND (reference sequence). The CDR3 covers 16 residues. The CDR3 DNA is TGTGCCAGTAGTATCGGTAGCGGGAGGGCCAAGTACGAGCAGTACTTC. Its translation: CASSIGSGRAKYEQYF.

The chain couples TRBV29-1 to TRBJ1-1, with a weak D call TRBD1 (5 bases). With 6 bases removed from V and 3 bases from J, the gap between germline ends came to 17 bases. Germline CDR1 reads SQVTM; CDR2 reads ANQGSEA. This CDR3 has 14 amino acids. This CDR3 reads CSVALRGGDTEAFF. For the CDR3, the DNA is TGCAGCGTGGCCCTTCGGGGGGGAGACACTGAAGCTTTCTTT.

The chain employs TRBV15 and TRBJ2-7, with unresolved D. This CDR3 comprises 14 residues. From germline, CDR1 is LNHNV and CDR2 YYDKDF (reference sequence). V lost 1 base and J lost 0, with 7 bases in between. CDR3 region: CATSRGRSSYEQYF. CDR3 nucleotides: TGTGCCACCAGCAGAGGTCGGAGCTCCTACGAGCAGTACTTC. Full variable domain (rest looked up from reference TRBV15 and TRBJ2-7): DAMVIQNPRYQVTQFGKPVTLSCSQTLNHNVMYWYQQKSSQAPKLLFHYYDKDFNNEADTPDNFQSRRPNTSFCFLDIRSPGLGDTAMYLCATSRGRSSYEQYFGPGTRLTVT.

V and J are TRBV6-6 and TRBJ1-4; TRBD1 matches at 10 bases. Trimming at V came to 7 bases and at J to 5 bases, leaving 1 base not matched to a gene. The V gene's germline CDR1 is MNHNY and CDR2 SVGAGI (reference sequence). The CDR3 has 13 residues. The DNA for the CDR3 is TGTGCCAGCATGGACAGGGGGAATGAAAAACTGTTTTTT. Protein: CASMDRGNEKLFF.

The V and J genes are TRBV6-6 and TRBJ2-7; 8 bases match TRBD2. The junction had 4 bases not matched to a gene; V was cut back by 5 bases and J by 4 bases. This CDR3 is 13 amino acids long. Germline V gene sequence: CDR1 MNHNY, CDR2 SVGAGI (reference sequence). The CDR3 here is CASSPAGAYEQYF. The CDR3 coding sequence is TGTGCCAGCAGTCCAGCGGGGGCTTACGAGCAGTACTTC.